The 24 T cell receptor beta chains below were found in one sample sequenced in a study of beta chain features in type 1 diabetes. The antigens for these receptors are not known. Sequenced material consisted of expressed TCRB transcripts (all of the isolated RNA was reverse transcribed). Sequencing used immunoSEQ multiplex PCR; TCRdb keeps in-frame clones, though not all of them. The data contain 400,000 or so clones, over 8.5% of them singletons. Study-wide findings and caveats: Type 1 diabetes patients showed a moderate but significant shortening of TCRB CDR3s in all four CD4+ subsets.

Sequenced input: central memory CD4+ T cells from blood. These receptors all stem from a man under 40 with type 1 diabetes.

The chain couples TRBV6-5 to TRBJ2-7, with D unresolved. The CDR3 is 14 residues long. V gave up 7 bases and J gave up 5 bases, with 18 bases separating them. Germline lookup yields CDR1 MNHEY and CDR2 SVGAGI. The CDR3 sequence: CASTHRRMRNEQYF. DNA of the CDR3: TGTGCCAGCACCCATCGACGTATGAGAAACGAGCAGTACTTC.

There are a few counts of this clone. V usage is TRBV7-8 and J usage is TRBJ1-1; no clear D. From germline, CDR1 is SGHVS and CDR2 FQNEAQ. The V gene lost 5 bases and the J gene lost 4 bases, with 14 bases spanning the gap. The CDR3 is 14 amino acids. CDR3 residues: CASSPPWALTEAFF. CDR3 bases: TGTGCCAGCAGCCCCCCGTGGGCCCTCACTGAAGCTTTCTTT.

The rearrangement uses TRBV5-1 and TRBJ2-7; D might be TRBD1 or TRBD2, each matching 7 bases. Germline CDR1 is SGHRS and CDR2 is YFSETQ. V lost 0 bases and J 0 bases, leaving 19 bases between the germline ends. This CDR3 contains 18 residues. CDR3 residues: CASSLETSRGGSSYEQYF. CDR3 coding DNA: TGCGCCAGCAGCTTGGAGACCTCCAGGGGGGGGAGCTCCTACGAGCAGTACTTC.

This clone turned up a few times. The rearrangement uses TRBV4-2 and TRBJ2-4, with 12 positions matching TRBD2. CDR1 is LGHNA, CDR2 YNFKEQ, per germline. The CDR3 consists of 16 residues. With 5 bases clipped from V and 7 bases from J, the junction kept 9 bases outside the gene matches. DNA of the CDR3: TGTGCCAGCAGCAAACAACGGACTAGCGGGACCAACATTCAGTACTTC. Its translation: CASSKQRTSGTNIQYF.

V gene TRBV15 combines with J gene TRBJ1-4; D is unresolved. Between the trimmed V and J ends, which lost 1 base and 11 bases, there was a span of 11 bases. Germline assignment: CDR1 LNHNV and CDR2 YYDKDF (reference sequence). This CDR3 is built from 13 residues. The chain's CDR3 is CATSRADEEKLFF. The CDR3 DNA is TGTGCCACCAGCAGAGCCGACGAGGAGAAACTGTTTTTT.

This clone was recorded at least ten times. The gene calls are TRBV10-3 and TRBJ2-7; weak D call: TRBD1 (5 bases). Trimming removed 4 bases from V and 6 bases from J, with 10 bases in between. Germline-derived CDR1 and CDR2 are ENHRY and SYGVKD. The CDR3 runs 12 residues. The CDR3 here is CAISAGAVEQYF. DNA for the CDR3: TGTGCCATCAGTGCTGGGGCCGTCGAGCAGTACTTC.

This chain links TRBV10-3 with TRBJ2-2, with TRBD1 as a possible D gene (5 bases). CDR3 length: 18 residues. Trimming stripped 6 bases from V and 0 bases from J, with 20 bases between. Germline CDR1 reads ENHRY; CDR2 reads SYGVKD. CDR3 in amino acids: CAISGAIGLDTNTGELFF. The CDR3 nucleotides are TGTGCCATCAGCGGAGCGATTGGTTTGGACACGAACACCGGGGAGCTGTTTTTT.

The chain joins TRBV7-2 to TRBJ2-7; D is unclear. The germline V gene has CDR1 SGHTA and CDR2 FQGNSA. Trimming took 1 base from V and 1 from J, leaving 8 bases between them. The CDR3 is 14 amino acids. In DNA form, the CDR3 reads TGTGCCAGCAGCTTAGGTCTAGATTCCTACGAGCAGTACTTC. Amino acid sequence: CASSLGLDSYEQYF.

This chain connects TRBV7-2 to TRBJ2-3, with D possibly being TRBD2 (6 bases). Germline CDR1 SGHTA, CDR2 FQGNSA. The CDR3 is 15 residues long. Trimming took off 5 bases at V and 4 bases at J, with 16 bases between the two ends. The CDR3 region is CASSPAGYQADTQYF. The CDR3 DNA follows: TGTGCCAGCAGCCCAGCGGGCTACCAGGCAGATACGCAGTATTTT.

The chain is built from TRBV7-9 and TRBJ2-7, with 8 bases lining up with TRBD2. With V trimmed by 5 bases and J by 4 bases, 7 bases remained unmatched. The CDR3 has 14 amino acids. The V gene's germline CDR1 is SEHNR and CDR2 FQNEAQ (reference sequence). CDR3 region: CASSISGDLYEQYF. DNA for the CDR3: TGTGCCAGCAGCATTAGCGGGGACCTATACGAGCAGTACTTC.

This chain joins TRBV10-1 and TRBJ2-5, with D uncertain. Trimming shortened V by 5 bases and J by 2 bases, and 6 bases separated the two germline ends. The CDR3 is 12 residues long. Germline V gives CDR1 WNHNN, CDR2 SYGVQD (reference sequence). CDR3 loop: CASSKSQETQYF. For the CDR3, the DNA is TGCGCCAGCAGTAAGAGTCAAGAGACCCAGTACTTC.

This clone was observed a handful of times. The chain has TRBV11-3 and TRBJ2-7; D assignment may be TRBD1 or TRBD2 (6 bases each). The CDR3 is 15 residues long. The germline V gene encodes CDR1 SGHNT and CDR2 YENEEA. V was trimmed by 5 bases and J by 3 bases, leaving 17 bases between them. The CDR3 protein is CASSVGGHGSYEQYF. The CDR3 coding sequence is TGTGCCAGCAGCGTTGGGGGACACGGGAGCTACGAGCAGTACTTC. Drawing the rest from reference TRBV11-3 and TRBJ2-7, the complete variable domain is EAGVVQSPRYKIIEKKQPVAFWCNPISGHNTLYWYLQNLGQGPELLIRYENEEAVDDSQLPKDRFSAERLKGVDSTLKIQPAELGDSAVYLCASSVGGHGSYEQYFGPGTRLTVT.

The chain carries TRBV10-1 and TRBJ2-3; D might be TRBD1 (6 bases). Trimming took off 5 bases at V and 3 bases at J, with 15 bases between the two ends. This CDR3 region has 15 residues. CDR1 is WNHNN, CDR2 SYGVQD, per germline (reference sequence). Here the CDR3 reads CASSHRDMGTDTQYF. CDR3 nucleotides: TGCGCCAGCAGTCACCGGGACATGGGGACAGATACGCAGTATTTT.

This clone turned up a few times. The J gene is TRBJ2-1, the V gene TRBV2; 9 bases are shared with TRBD2. This CDR3 has 15 amino acids. The ends lost 4 bases at V and 3 bases at J; junction bases unmatched: 4. CDR1 and CDR2 (germline): SNHLY, FYNNEI. Here the CDR3 reads CASSVTSGYYNEQFF. In DNA, the CDR3 is TGTGCCAGCAGTGTGACTAGCGGTTACTACAATGAGCAGTTCTTC.

CDR3 sequence reads: CASSSMTVYYEQYF. The CDR3 nucleotides are TGTGCCAGCAGCTCCATGACAGTTTACTACGAGCAGTACTTC. V usage is TRBV7-2 and J usage is TRBJ2-7, with D perhaps TRBD1 (5 bases). The ends were cut back, 4 bases at V and 3 bases at J, with 13 bases in the middle. CDR3 length: 14 residues. Germline lookup yields CDR1 SGHTA and CDR2 FQGNSA.

This clone has just one count. V usage is TRBV27 and J usage is TRBJ1-2; tentative D call: TRBD1 (5 bases). V lost 5 bases to trimming and J lost 6 bases, with 13 bases between them. The germline V gene has CDR1 MNHEY and CDR2 SMNVEV (reference sequence). The CDR3 totals 13 residues. DNA for the CDR3: TGTGCCAGCAGTAGCGGGGGTAGGAATGGCTACACCTTC. This encodes CASSSGGRNGYTF.

The chain is built from TRBV6-5 and TRBJ2-7; no clear D. Germline-derived CDR1 and CDR2 are MNHEY and SVGAGI. The CDR3 consists of 15 residues. V lost 0 bases and J 3 bases, leaving 12 bases between the germline ends. This CDR3 is CASSYSARAFYEQYF. In DNA form, the CDR3 reads TGTGCCAGCAGTTACTCCGCCCGAGCATTCTACGAGCAGTACTTC.

This clone was observed a handful of times. The sample holds other DNA sequences that translate to the same CDR3. The chain uses TRBV6-5 and TRBJ1-2; TRBD1 matches at 8 bases. Germline V gene data show CDR1 as MNHEY and CDR2 as SVGAGI. The CDR3 spans 13 residues. The V segment lost 6 bases and the J segment 3 bases; nucleotides outside the gene matches: 3. This CDR3 is CASSQGADYGYTF. As DNA, the CDR3 is TGTGCCAGCAGCCAGGGGGCGGACTATGGCTACACCTTC.

J is TRBJ2-5 and V is TRBV5-1, with 8 bases that match TRBD2. The CDR3 totals 16 residues. CDR1 SGHRS and CDR2 YFSETQ come from the germline V gene. Unmatched junction bases numbered 12, after V lost 3 bases and J lost 5 bases. The CDR3 nucleotides are TGCGCCAGCAGCTCCGGGACTAGGGCTGGCTCGGAGACCCAGTACTTC. This sequence encodes CASSSGTRAGSETQYF.

The rearrangement uses TRBV4-3 and TRBJ1-1; no clear D gene. The CDR3 consists of 14 residues. Germline values: CDR1 LGHNA, CDR2 YSLEER. Trimming shortened V by 1 base and J by 1 base, and 7 bases separated the two germline ends. The CDR3 nucleotides are TGCGCCAGCAGCCAAGCTCAGGCGAACACTGAAGCTTTCTTT. This sequence encodes CASSQAQANTEAFF.

This clone was seen repeatedly, ten times or more. This chain uses TRBV18 with TRBJ2-2, with D perhaps TRBD1 (6 bases). V was trimmed by 4 bases and J by 3 bases, leaving 12 bases between them. The CDR3 totals 15 residues. Germline V gene data show CDR1 as KGHSH and CDR2 as LQKENI. The CDR3 reads CASSLHAGDTGELFF. CDR3 in DNA: TGTGCCAGCTCACTTCACGCAGGGGACACCGGGGAGCTGTTTTTT.

The V call is TRBV27, the J call TRBJ2-6; D is undetermined. V dropped 5 bases and J dropped 0 bases, with 5 bases sitting between them. Germline V gene data show CDR1 as MNHEY and CDR2 as SMNVEV (reference sequence). The CDR3 contains 14 residues. The chain's CDR3 is CASSQSSGANVLTF. Here the CDR3 DNA reads TGTGCCAGCAGTCAGAGCTCTGGGGCCAACGTCCTGACTTTC. The variable domain in full, completed from reference TRBV27 and TRBJ2-6, reads EAQVTQNPRYLITVTGKKLTVTCSQNMNHEYMSWYRQDPGLGLRQIYYSMNVEVTDKGDVPEGYKVSRKEKRNFPLILESPSPNQTSLYFCASSQSSGANVLTFGAGSRLTVL.

There are a few counts of this clone. The chain combines TRBV19 with TRBJ1-2; D might be TRBD1 (5 bases). The germline V gene encodes CDR1 LNHDA and CDR2 SQIVND (reference sequence). The CDR3 sequence is 16 residues long. V lost 5 bases, J lost 4 bases, and 20 bases lay in between. The DNA of the CDR3 is TGTGCCAGTAGTGCCTTCGTTTCAGGGCTGGGCTATGGCTACACCTTC. Its translation is CASSAFVSGLGYGYTF.

This clone was recorded at least ten times. The CDR3 DNA sequence: TGTGCCACCTCGTACCAAGAGACCCAGTACTTC. Protein product: CATSYQETQYF. The chain employs TRBV10-3 and TRBJ2-5; D call uncertain. Germline V gene sequence: CDR1 ENHRY, CDR2 SYGVKD. The CDR3 runs 11 residues. V shed 10 bases and J shed 0 bases, with 6 bases lying between them.